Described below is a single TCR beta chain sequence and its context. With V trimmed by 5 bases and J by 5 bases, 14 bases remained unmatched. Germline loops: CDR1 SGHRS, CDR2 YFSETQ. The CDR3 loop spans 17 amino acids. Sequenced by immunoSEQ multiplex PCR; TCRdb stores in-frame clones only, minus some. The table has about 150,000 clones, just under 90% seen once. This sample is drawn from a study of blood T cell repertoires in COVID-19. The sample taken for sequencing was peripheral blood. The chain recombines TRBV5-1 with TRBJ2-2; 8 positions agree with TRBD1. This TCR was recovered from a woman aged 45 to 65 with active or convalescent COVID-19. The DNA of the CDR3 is TGCGCCAGCAGTAGAGGTTCCGGGACAGGCCCAACCGGGGAGCTGTTTTTT. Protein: CASSRGSGTGPTGELFF.